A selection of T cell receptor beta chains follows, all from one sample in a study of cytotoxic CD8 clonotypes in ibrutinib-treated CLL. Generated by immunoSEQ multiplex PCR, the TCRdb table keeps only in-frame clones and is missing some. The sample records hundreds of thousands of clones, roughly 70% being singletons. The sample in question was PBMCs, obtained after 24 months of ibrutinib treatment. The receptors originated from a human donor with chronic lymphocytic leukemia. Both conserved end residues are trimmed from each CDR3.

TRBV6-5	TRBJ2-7	ASSPDRETSYEQY
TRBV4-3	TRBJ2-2	ASSQDRTSGELF
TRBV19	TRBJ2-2	ASSIDRTGYSGELF
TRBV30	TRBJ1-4	AWSNPGKEKLF
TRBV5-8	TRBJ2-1	ASSLGGYPHNEQF
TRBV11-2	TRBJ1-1	ASSSETGVRAF
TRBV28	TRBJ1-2	ASSLSRDSVYGYT
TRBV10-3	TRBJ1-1	AIRTTGDTEAF
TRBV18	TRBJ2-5	ASSLMLGRETQY
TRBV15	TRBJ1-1	ATSRDYTEAF
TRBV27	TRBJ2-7	ASSLSPWAVQY
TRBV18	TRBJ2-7	ASSPRQGWYEQY
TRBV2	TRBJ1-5	ASSRTNLYSNQPQH
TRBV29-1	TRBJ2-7	SVPGPGTGSVYEQY
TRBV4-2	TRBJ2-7	ASSRIAGGNEQY
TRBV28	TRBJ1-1	ASSTGQGRTSKKAF
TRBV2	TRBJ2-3	ASSEGFYTDTQY
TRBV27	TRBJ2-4	ASSLGGNIQY
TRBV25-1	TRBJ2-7	ASSDDVVHEQY
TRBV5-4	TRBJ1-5	ASSSGLGDGNQPQH
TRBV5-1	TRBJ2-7	ASSGGQGANEQY
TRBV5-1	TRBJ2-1	ASSSLNSKGNEQF
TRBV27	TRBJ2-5	ASSGSSTGTQY
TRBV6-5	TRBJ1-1	ASSYRYMNTEAF
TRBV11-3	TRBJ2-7	ASSLGYGGSYEQY
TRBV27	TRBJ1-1	ASSLLLPRDRENGEAF
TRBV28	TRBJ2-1	ASSFKAWNEQF